This T cell receptor (beta chain) comes out of a study of shared clonotypes between healthy human individuals. Study observations and caveats: Depth was large, yet rarefaction showed that sorted-subset sequencing was incomplete.

Several immunoSEQ plates received, in even portions, the genomic DNA of each subset. Generated by immunoSEQ multiplex PCR, the TCRdb table keeps only in-frame clones and is missing some. The table shows over a million clones, with roughly 96% occurring only once. The CDR3 runs 11 residues. Germline lookup yields CDR1 GTSNPN and CDR2 SVGIG (reference sequence). V lost 2 bases and J lost 7, with 9 bases in between. This clone has a single count. Its cognate antigen is unknown. Negatively enriched CD4+ T cells were divided by CD45RA into naive and memory. Sample: naive CD4+ T cells sorted from blood. Subset given: CD45RA+ positively selected. The sequence was collected from a man aged 25 to 40 in good health. This chain uses TRBV30 with TRBJ2-7; D perhaps matches TRBD1 (6 bases). This CDR3 reads CAWSLGTEQYF. The CDR3 DNA is TGTGCCTGGAGTTTGGGGACAGAGCAGTACTTC.